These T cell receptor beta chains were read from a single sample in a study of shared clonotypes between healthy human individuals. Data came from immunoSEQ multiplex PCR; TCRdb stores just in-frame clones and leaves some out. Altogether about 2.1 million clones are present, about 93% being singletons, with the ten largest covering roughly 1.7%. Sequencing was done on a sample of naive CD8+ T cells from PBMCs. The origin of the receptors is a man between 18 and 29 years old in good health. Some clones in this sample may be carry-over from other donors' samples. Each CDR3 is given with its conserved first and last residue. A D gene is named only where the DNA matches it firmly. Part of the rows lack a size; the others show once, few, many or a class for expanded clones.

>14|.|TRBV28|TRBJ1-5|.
CASSLLQGDQPQHF
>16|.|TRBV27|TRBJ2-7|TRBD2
CASSPSGLAGEFEQYF
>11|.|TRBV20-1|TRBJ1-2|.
CSASRWPGYTF
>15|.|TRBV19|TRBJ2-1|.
CASSMVSTSYNEQFF
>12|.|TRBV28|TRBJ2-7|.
CASLTGTYEQYF
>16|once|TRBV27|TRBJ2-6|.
CASSPQGRTGANVLTF
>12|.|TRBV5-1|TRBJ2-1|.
CASRLGGNEQFF
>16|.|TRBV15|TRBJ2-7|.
CATSRDMRAGTYEQYF
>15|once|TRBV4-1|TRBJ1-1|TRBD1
CASSHIVSGGGKAFF
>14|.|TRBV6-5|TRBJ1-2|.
CASSYQKDSYGYTF
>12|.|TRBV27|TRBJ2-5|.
CASSSLQETQYF
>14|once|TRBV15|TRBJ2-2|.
CATSRGLNTGELFF
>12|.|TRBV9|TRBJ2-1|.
CASSVVANEQFF
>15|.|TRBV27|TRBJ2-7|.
CASSLRGGSRYEQYF
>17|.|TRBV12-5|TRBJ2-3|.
CASGPGSRTGWTDTQYF
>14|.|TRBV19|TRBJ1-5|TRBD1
CASRGDSPNQPQHF
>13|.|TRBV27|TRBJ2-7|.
CASRDLASDEQYF
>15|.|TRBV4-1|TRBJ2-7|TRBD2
CASSQPLAGVVEQYF
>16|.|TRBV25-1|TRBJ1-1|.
CASSDRGTYGYTEAFF
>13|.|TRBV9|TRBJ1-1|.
CASSGGVNTEAFF
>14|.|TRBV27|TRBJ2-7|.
CASSFLTAPYEQYF
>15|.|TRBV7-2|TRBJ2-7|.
CASSLMGVGSYEQYF
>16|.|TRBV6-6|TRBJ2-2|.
CASSYSTGMDTGELFF
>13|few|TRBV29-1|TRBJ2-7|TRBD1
CSVAGGAFYEQYF
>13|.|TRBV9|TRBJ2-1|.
CASSPGPGNEQFF
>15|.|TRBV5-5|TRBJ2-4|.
CASSLLSLRENIQYF
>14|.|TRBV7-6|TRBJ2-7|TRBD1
CASSFGTEVYEQYF
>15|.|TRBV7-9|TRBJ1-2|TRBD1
CASSLGDREVYGYTF
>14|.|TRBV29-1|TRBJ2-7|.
CSVLGIEGSHEQYF
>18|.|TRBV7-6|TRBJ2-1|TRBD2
CASSSYWGIGLANNEQFF
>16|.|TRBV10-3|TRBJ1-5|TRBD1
CAISESGTGLNQPQHF
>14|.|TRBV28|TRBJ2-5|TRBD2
CASSLGGEGETQYF
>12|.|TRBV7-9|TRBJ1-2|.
CASSLGESGYTF
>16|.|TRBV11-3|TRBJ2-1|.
CASSLAQVSENNEQFF
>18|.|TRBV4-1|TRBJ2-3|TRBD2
CASSPLSPLAGYTDTQYF
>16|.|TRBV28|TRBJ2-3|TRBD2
CASSLYPSGGADTQYF
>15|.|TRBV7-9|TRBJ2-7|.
CASSSRTGWGYEQYF
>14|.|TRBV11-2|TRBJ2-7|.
CASSSSPDSYEQYF
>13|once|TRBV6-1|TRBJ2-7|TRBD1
CASSSRQGNEQYF
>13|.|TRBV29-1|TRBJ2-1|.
CSVGTYNYNEQFF
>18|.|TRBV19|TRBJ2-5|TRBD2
CASSTGTSGRPYQETQYF
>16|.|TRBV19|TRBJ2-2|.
CASSIDRGDPAGELFF